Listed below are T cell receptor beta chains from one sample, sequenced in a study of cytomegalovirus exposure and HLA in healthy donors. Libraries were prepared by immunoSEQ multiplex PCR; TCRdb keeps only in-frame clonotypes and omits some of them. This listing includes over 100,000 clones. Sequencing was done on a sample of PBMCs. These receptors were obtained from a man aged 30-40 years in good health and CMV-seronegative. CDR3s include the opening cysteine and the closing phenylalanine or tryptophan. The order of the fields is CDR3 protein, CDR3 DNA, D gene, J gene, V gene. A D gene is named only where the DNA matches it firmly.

CDR3aa: CASSGPGQGVLEQFF
CDR3nt: TGTGCCAGCAGCGGCCCGGGACAGGGGGTCCTTGAGCAGTTCTTC
d_gene: TRBD1
j_gene: TRBJ2-1
v_gene: TRBV5-4

CDR3aa: CASSIQVGGYGYTF
CDR3nt: TGTGCCAGTAGTATACAGGTGGGAGGCTATGGCTACACCTTC
d_gene: NA
j_gene: TRBJ1-2
v_gene: TRBV19

CDR3aa: CASSTSLASGGAPYEQYF
CDR3nt: TGTGCCAGCAGTACGTCATTGGCTAGCGGGGGGGCCCCCTACGAGCAGTACTTC
d_gene: TRBD2
j_gene: TRBJ2-7
v_gene: TRBV28

CDR3aa: CASKPGTGHPLQETQYF
CDR3nt: TGTGCCAGTAAACCCGGGACAGGGCACCCCCTTCAAGAGACCCAGTACTTC
d_gene: TRBD1
j_gene: TRBJ2-5
v_gene: TRBV19

CDR3aa: CASSWGQGGTEAFF
CDR3nt: TGTGCCAGCAGTTGGGGACAGGGGGGCACTGAAGCTTTCTTT
d_gene: TRBD1
j_gene: TRBJ1-1
v_gene: TRBV6-5

CDR3aa: CASSLGIRGSGNTIYF
CDR3nt: TGTGCCAGCAGCTTGGGGATCCGGGGCTCTGGAAACACCATATATTTT
d_gene: NA
j_gene: TRBJ1-3
v_gene: TRBV5-5

CDR3aa: CASSIPGIAGTYNEQFF
CDR3nt: TGTGCCAGTAGTATCCCCGGGATAGCGGGGACCTACAATGAGCAGTTCTTC
d_gene: TRBD2
j_gene: TRBJ2-1
v_gene: TRBV19

CDR3aa: CASNPHSRAGVYRTDTQYF
CDR3nt: TGTGCCAGCAACCCCCACTCCCGGGCGGGGGTATATCGCACAGATACGCAGTATTTT
d_gene: TRBD2
j_gene: TRBJ2-3
v_gene: TRBV5-6

CDR3aa: CASSKRQADNEKLFF
CDR3nt: TGTGCCAGTAGTAAACGACAGGCGGATAATGAAAAACTGTTTTTT
d_gene: NA
j_gene: TRBJ1-4
v_gene: TRBV19

CDR3aa: CASSSSRDRANEQFF
CDR3nt: TGTGCCAGCTCATCCTCTCGCGACAGGGCGAATGAGCAGTTCTTC
d_gene: TRBD1
j_gene: TRBJ2-1
v_gene: TRBV18

CDR3aa: CASRPRGLLRNTIYF
CDR3nt: TGCGCCAGCAGACCGAGGGGGCTCCTTAGAAACACCATATATTTT
d_gene: TRBD1
j_gene: TRBJ1-3
v_gene: TRBV10-1

CDR3aa: CASSRQGVHEQYF
CDR3nt: TGTGCCAGCAGCAGACAGGGGGTCCACGAGCAGTACTTC
d_gene: TRBD1
j_gene: TRBJ2-7
v_gene: TRBV5-6

CDR3aa: CASRVSTGQGFLDSPLHF
CDR3nt: TGTGCCAGTAGGGTCAGCACGGGACAGGGATTTTTGGATTCACCCCTCCACTTT
d_gene: TRBD1
j_gene: TRBJ1-6
v_gene: TRBV19

CDR3aa: CASSFLDRARSQPQHF
CDR3nt: TGTGCCAGCAGCTTTCTGGACAGGGCAAGGAGTCAGCCCCAGCATTTT
d_gene: TRBD1
j_gene: TRBJ1-5
v_gene: TRBV7-6

CDR3aa: CASSFDGRVNTEAFF
CDR3nt: TGTGCCAGCAGCTTTGATGGCAGGGTGAACACTGAAGCTTTCTTT
d_gene: NA
j_gene: TRBJ1-1
v_gene: TRBV11-2

CDR3aa: CASSSLGGVDQYF
CDR3nt: TGTGCCAGCAGTTCCCTAGGGGGGGTCGACCAGTACTTC
d_gene: NA
j_gene: TRBJ2-7
v_gene: TRBV6-6

CDR3aa: CASSLSSGGRDEQFF
CDR3nt: TGCGCCAGCAGCCTTTCTAGCGGGGGCCGCGATGAGCAGTTCTTC
d_gene: TRBD2
j_gene: TRBJ2-1
v_gene: TRBV4-3

CDR3aa: CASSKSSGEPADTQYF
CDR3nt: TGTGCCAGCAGCAAATCTAGCGGGGAGCCGGCAGATACGCAGTATTTT
d_gene: TRBD2
j_gene: TRBJ2-3
v_gene: TRBV7-7

CDR3aa: CASSPRDRTNNEQFF
CDR3nt: TGTGCCAGCAGCCCCCGGGACAGGACCAACAATGAGCAGTTCTTC
d_gene: TRBD1
j_gene: TRBJ2-1
v_gene: TRBV11-1

CDR3aa: CASSQEDSVNTEAFF
CDR3nt: TGCGCCAGCAGCCAAGAGGACAGCGTGAACACTGAAGCTTTCTTT
d_gene: NA
j_gene: TRBJ1-1
v_gene: TRBV4-3

CDR3aa: CASRLGQGTAALNTEAFF
CDR3nt: TGTGCAAGTCGCTTAGGCCAGGGAACCGCGGCGTTGAACACTGAAGCTTTCTTT
d_gene: NA
j_gene: TRBJ1-1
v_gene: TRBV12-2

CDR3aa: CASSAFAGGTDTQYF
CDR3nt: TGTGCCAGCAGTGCGTTTGCGGGGGGCACAGATACGCAGTATTTT
d_gene: TRBD2
j_gene: TRBJ2-3
v_gene: TRBV6-5

CDR3aa: CASSLLGGRSGYEQYF
CDR3nt: TGTGCCAGCAGCTTATTAGGAGGCAGGTCGGGCTACGAGCAGTACTTC
d_gene: NA
j_gene: TRBJ2-7
v_gene: TRBV7-2

CDR3aa: CASSIDSRRYQETQYF
CDR3nt: TGTGCCAGTAGTATAGATTCGCGGAGGTACCAAGAGACCCAGTACTTC
d_gene: NA
j_gene: TRBJ2-5
v_gene: TRBV19

CDR3aa: CASSQEANSAAGELFF
CDR3nt: TGTGCCAGCAGCCAAGAGGCCAATAGCGCGGCCGGGGAGCTGTTTTTT
d_gene: NA
j_gene: TRBJ2-2
v_gene: TRBV4-2

CDR3aa: CASRATSGGLNEQFF
CDR3nt: TGTGCCAGCAGAGCGACTAGCGGGGGACTTAATGAGCAGTTCTTC
d_gene: TRBD2
j_gene: TRBJ2-1
v_gene: TRBV2

CDR3aa: CASSLQTGTEAFF
CDR3nt: TGCGCCAGCAGCTTGCAGACAGGCACTGAAGCTTTCTTT
d_gene: NA
j_gene: TRBJ1-1
v_gene: TRBV5-1

CDR3aa: CAWDIIRNTEAFF
CDR3nt: TGTGCCTGGGACATAATAAGGAACACTGAAGCTTTCTTT
d_gene: NA
j_gene: TRBJ1-1
v_gene: TRBV30

CDR3aa: CASGDTHQPQHF
CDR3nt: TGTGCCAGTGGGGACACCCATCAGCCCCAGCATTTT
d_gene: NA
j_gene: TRBJ1-5
v_gene: TRBV28

CDR3aa: CAISVSLGKKFF
CDR3nt: TGTGCCATCAGTGTTTCACTAGGAAAAAAGTTCTTC
d_gene: NA
j_gene: TRBJ2-1
v_gene: TRBV10-3